A selection of T cell receptor beta chains follows, all from one sample in a study of post-analysis software for immune sequencing data. A single record per CDR3 protein comes from TCRdb applying MiXCR to the PCR reads. The table records about 540,000 distinct CDR3 sequences, roughly 34% of them present only once. Sequencing was performed on blood. These receptors were taken from a girl under 18 with multiple sclerosis. Each CDR3 is given with its conserved first and last residue. A D gene is named only where the DNA matches it firmly. A clone size is listed for some rows: how often the clone was seen (once, few, many), or a class if it is expanded.

>TRBV21-1|-|-|TRBJ2-7
TGTGCCAGCAGTGGAAACGAGCAGTACTTC
CASSGNEQYF
>TRBV4-3|-|-|TRBJ2-6
TGCGCCAGCAGCCAAAGGTCGGCTTACAACGTCCTGACTTTC
CASSQRSAYNVLTF
>TRBV5-5|-|-|TRBJ2-3
TGTGCCAGCAGCCGGGAAGGACACAGCACAGATACGCAGTATTTT
CASSREGHSTDTQYF
>TRBV2|many|-|TRBJ2-5
TGTGCCAGCAGTGGGCAGCGGGAGACCCAGTACTTC
CASSGQRETQYF
>TRBV12-3/TRBV12-4|few|-|TRBJ1-2
TGTGCCAGCAGTTTAGTCGGTGGGGGATCGAGGGGCTATGACTACACCTTC
CASSLVGGGSRGYDYTF
>TRBV20-1|-|-|TRBJ2-3
TGCAGTGCCCGTAGACAGACAAGCACAGATACGCAGTATTTT
CSARRQTSTDTQYF
>TRBV20-1|-|-|TRBJ2-1
TGCAGTGCTCGACGGGAGCCGGGGCGCAATGAGCAGTTCTTC
CSARREPGRNEQFF
>TRBV10-1|-|TRBD1|TRBJ1-1
TGCGCCAGCAGTGAGCACGACACAGGGGGGAACACTGAAGCTTTCTTT
CASSEHDTGGNTEAFF
>TRBV19|few|-|TRBJ2-5
TGTGCCAGTAGTATAGGCAGGGGAGAGACCCAGTACTTC
CASSIGRGETQYF
>TRBV6-2/TRBV6-3|few|TRBD2|TRBJ2-1
TGTGCCAGCAGACTAGCGGGCGACAATGAGCAGTTCTTC
CASRLAGDNEQFF
>TRBV7-3|-|-|TRBJ2-5
TGTGCCAGCAGCACATACGGACGGGGGGAGACCCAGTACTTC
CASSTYGRGETQYF
>TRBV28|-|-|TRBJ1-2
TGTGCCAGCAGTTTAACGGCCCCAGGCCCCTACTATGGCTACACCTTC
CASSLTAPGPYYGYTF
>TRBV21-1|-|-|TRBJ2-5
TGTGCCGGCTACAGGGGCGGTCCGGAGACCCAGTACTTC
CAGYRGGPETQYF
>TRBV6-6|-|-|TRBJ2-3
TGTGCCAGCAGCCCCGGGACGGGGTGGGGGCAGTATTTT
CASSPGTGWGQYF
>TRBV5-6|-|TRBD2|TRBJ2-1
TGTGCCAGCAGCCTAGCGGGGGGGTACAAAGGCAATGAGCAGTTCTTC
CASSLAGGYKGNEQFF
>TRBV12-3/TRBV12-4|-|-|TRBJ1-5
TGTGCCAGCAGTTGGGGGGCGAGTCACCAGCCCCAGCATTTT
CASSWGASHQPQHF
>TRBV24-1|-|-|TRBJ1-2
TGTGCCACCAGTCAGAGGGGGTCTACTTATGGCTACACCTTC
CATSQRGSTYGYTF
>TRBV7-2|-|TRBD1|TRBJ2-3
TGTGCCAGCAGCTTAGTGGGGACAGGGTCCGCCACAGATACGCAGTATTTT
CASSLVGTGSATDTQYF
>TRBV29-1|few|-|TRBJ2-3
TGCAGCGTTGGGGGCACAAGCGCGCAGTATTTT
CSVGGTSAQYF
>TRBV12-5|once|-|TRBJ1-1
TGTGCTAGTGGTTACGGCACTGAAGCTTTCTTT
CASGYGTEAFF
>TRBV7-2|few|-|TRBJ1-5
TGTGCCAGCAGCCGCACGACGGGGCCCCAGCCCCAGCATTTT
CASSRTTGPQPQHF
>TRBV28|few|TRBD1|TRBJ1-1
TGTGCCAGCTCGACAGGGGGAGCGAACACTGAAGCTTTCTTT
CASSTGGANTEAFF
>TRBV5-1|few|TRBD1|TRBJ1-2
TGCGCCAGCAGCTCGACCCAGGGGGCGCGAGGCTACACCTTC
CASSSTQGARGYTF
>TRBV12-3/TRBV12-4|-|-|TRBJ1-5
TGTGCCAGCAGTGACCGGACGAGGGTGCCCCAGCATTTT
CASSDRTRVPQHF
>TRBV27|-|-|TRBJ1-2
TGTGCCAGCAGTTTATCGCGGGGGAACAACTATGGCTACACCTTC
CASSLSRGNNYGYTF
>TRBV6-2/TRBV6-3|few|-|TRBJ2-1
TGTGCCAGCAGTCGGCAACAGGGTCGGGGGAGGCAGTTCTTC
CASSRQQGRGRQFF
>TRBV6-1|-|-|TRBJ2-5
TGTGCCAGCAGTGAATTATGGACTCTCCTCCAAGAGACCCAGTACTTC
CASSELWTLLQETQYF
>TRBV7-9|-|-|TRBJ2-2
TGTGCCAGCAGCCCCCCGGAGACCGGGGAGCTGTTTTTT
CASSPPETGELFF
>TRBV6-1|-|-|TRBJ1-1
TGTGCCACCCAGGGACTGAGGATACCTGAAGCTTTCTTT
CATQGLRIPEAFF
>TRBV3-1|few|TRBD2|TRBJ2-5
TGTGCCAGCAAGCGTGAACTAGCGGAAGAGACCCAGTACTTC
CASKRELAEETQYF
>TRBV3-1|few|-|TRBJ2-3
TGTGCCAGCAGCCAATCGCCCAGGGGCACAGATACGCAGTATTTT
CASSQSPRGTDTQYF
>TRBV20-1|few|TRBD2|TRBJ2-4
TGCAGTGCCTATTTCGGGGGGACCCAGGCGGAGCAGTACTTC
CSAYFGGTQAEQYF
>TRBV20-1|-|-|TRBJ1-1
TGCAGTGCCCTGGGACCGCGGACTGAAGCTTTCTTT
CSALGPRTEAFF
>TRBV5-4|-|-|TRBJ2-1
TGTGCCAGCAGCTTGGACAGATACCCAACCTACAATGAGCAGTTCTTC
CASSLDRYPTYNEQFF
>TRBV6-5|-|TRBD2|TRBJ2-3
TGTGCCAGCAGTTACTCCCGGGAGGCAGATACGCAGTATTTT
CASSYSREADTQYF
>TRBV9|few|-|TRBJ1-1
TGTGCCAGCAGCGTAGGGCCGAACACTGAAGCTTTCTTT
CASSVGPNTEAFF
>TRBV9|-|TRBD1|TRBJ2-3
TGTGCCAGCAGCGTAGGAGGACAGGGACGGACAGATACGCAGTATTTT
CASSVGGQGRTDTQYF
>TRBV6-6|few|TRBD1|TRBJ1-4
TGTGCCAGCAGTTACACCTTAACAGGGGCCTTGGAAAAACTGTTTTTT
CASSYTLTGALEKLFF
>TRBV12-3/TRBV12-4|-|-|TRBJ1-4
TGTGCCAGCAGTACTGCAACTAATGAAAAACTGTTTTTT
CASSTATNEKLFF
>TRBV12-3/TRBV12-4|-|-|TRBJ2-7
TGTGCCAGCAGTTTAGCCTCCCAGGGCGGGTACTGGGAGCAGTACTTC
CASSLASQGGYWEQYF
>TRBV4-1|few|-|TRBJ2-1
TGCGCCAGCAGCCTCAACGGCGGCTTTGAGCAGTTCTTC
CASSLNGGFEQFF
>TRBV6-6|few|-|TRBJ2-3
TGTGCCAGCAGTTTCCCGCGGGACGGCAGCACAGATACGCAGTATTTT
CASSFPRDGSTDTQYF
>TRBV5-1|-|-|TRBJ2-1
TGCGCCAGCAGCCAGGGACTCTCAACCACCTACAATGAGCAGTTCTTC
CASSQGLSTTYNEQFF
>TRBV5-6|-|-|TRBJ1-2
TGTGCCAGCAGCTTCCGGACGGTGGGGCACTATGGCTACACCTTC
CASSFRTVGHYGYTF
>TRBV28|-|TRBD2|TRBJ2-1
TGTGCCAGCAGTTTAATAGCGGGGGGGCTACGTGAGCAGTTCTTC
CASSLIAGGLREQFF
>TRBV10-3|-|TRBD1|TRBJ2-7
TGTGCCATCAGAAGGACAGGGGGTGACGAGCAGTACTTC
CAIRRTGGDEQYF
>TRBV29-1|-|-|TRBJ1-2
TGCAGCGTCCAGCGTGAGGGTTATGGCTACACCTTC
CSVQREGYGYTF
>TRBV29-1|few|-|TRBJ1-2
TGCAGCGTGCTAAGACATAGCTATGGCTACACCTTC
CSVLRHSYGYTF
>TRBV20-1|few|TRBD2|TRBJ2-1
TGCAGTGCTATCACGGCGGGGGGCGCTTTATACAATGAGCAGTTCTTC
CSAITAGGALYNEQFF
>TRBV20-1|-|-|TRBJ1-1
TGCAGTGCTGTGGGACGGGGTACCACTGAAGCTTTCTTT
CSAVGRGTTEAFF
>TRBV5-6|-|TRBD2|TRBJ2-3
TGTGCCAGCAGCGCGTTCCGGCTAGCGGGGGGACCAGATACGCAGTATTTT
CASSAFRLAGGPDTQYF
>TRBV5-5|-|-|TRBJ2-7
TGTGCCAGCAGCCCGAGGGTAGAGTTCTACGAGCAGTACTTC
CASSPRVEFYEQYF